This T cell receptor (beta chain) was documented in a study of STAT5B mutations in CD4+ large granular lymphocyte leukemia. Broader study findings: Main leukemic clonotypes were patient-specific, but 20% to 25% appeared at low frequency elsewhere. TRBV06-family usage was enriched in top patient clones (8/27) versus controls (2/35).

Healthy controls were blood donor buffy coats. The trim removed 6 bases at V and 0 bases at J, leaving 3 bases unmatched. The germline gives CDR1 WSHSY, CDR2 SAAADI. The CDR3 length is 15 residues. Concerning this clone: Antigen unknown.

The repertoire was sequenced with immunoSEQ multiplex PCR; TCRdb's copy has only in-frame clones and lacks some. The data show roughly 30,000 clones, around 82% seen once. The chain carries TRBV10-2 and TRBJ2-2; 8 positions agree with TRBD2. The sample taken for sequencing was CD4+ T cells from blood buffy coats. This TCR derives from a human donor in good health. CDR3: CASSVAGTNTGELFF. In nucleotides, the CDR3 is TGCGCCAGCAGCGTAGCGGGGACGAACACCGGGGAGCTGTTTTTT.